Listed below are T cell receptor beta chains from one sample, sequenced in a study of blood T cell repertoires in COVID-19. Method: immunoSEQ multiplex PCR; TCRdb's copy keeps in-frame clones and lacks some. The top ten hold roughly 6.3% of the sample, which has 250,000 to 350,000 clones, around 89% seen once. Input material: peripheral blood. The receptors derive from a woman between 50 and 59 years old with COVID-19, enrolled during active disease. Each CDR3 is given with its conserved first and last residue. The D gene is left open where the match is weak. Some rows mark clone size as missing; the rest say once, few, many or name a class of expanded clone.

cdr3_nt cdr3_aa d_call j_call v_call clone_size
TGTGCCAGCAACTTACTCGGAGATACGCAGTATTTT CASNLLGDTQYF NA TRBJ2-3 TRBV5-4 NA
TGTGCCAGCAGCCTACTACGGGGGAGCGGGAGCTCCTACGAGCAGTACTTC CASSLLRGSGSSYEQYF TRBD2 TRBJ2-7 TRBV3-1/TRBV3-2 NA
TGTGCCAGCAGCTTATACGCGTCCGGTAGCACAGATACGCAGTATTTT CASSLYASGSTDTQYF NA TRBJ2-3 TRBV7-9 NA
TGCGCCAGCAGCTCGGGGGCTAGCGGGATATACAATGAGCAGTTCTTC CASSSGASGIYNEQFF TRBD2 TRBJ2-1 TRBV5-1 NA
TGTGCCAGCAGCTTATCCCCGGGAATGGAGCAGTACTTC CASSLSPGMEQYF NA TRBJ2-7 TRBV7-2 NA
TGTGCCAGCAGCTTGAATAGCGGGAGTAGATACAATGAGCAGTTCTTC CASSLNSGSRYNEQFF TRBD2 TRBJ2-1 TRBV5-4 NA
TGTGCCACCAGTGACCGTTATGGCTACACCTTC CATSDRYGYTF NA TRBJ1-2 TRBV24-1 NA
TGTGCCAGCAGTGTTTTCAGGGGACCCGACGAGCAGTACTTC CASSVFRGPDEQYF NA TRBJ2-7 TRBV25-1 NA
TGTGCCAGCAGTCGCGGACAGGGAGTCTCCTACAATGAGCAGTTCTTC CASSRGQGVSYNEQFF TRBD1 TRBJ2-1 TRBV7-3 NA
TGTGCCAGCAGTTTGTTCGGGAGTGAGACCCAGTACTTC CASSLFGSETQYF NA TRBJ2-5 TRBV28 NA
TGTGCCAGCAGCGTAGGTTGGGGCCTAAACCAGCCCCAGCATTTT CASSVGWGLNQPQHF NA TRBJ1-5 TRBV9 NA
TGTGCCAGCAGGGGCGGGGGGGCTGGAGGAAACACCATATATTTT CASRGGGAGGNTIYF NA TRBJ1-3 TRBV3-1/TRBV3-2 NA
TGTGCCAGCAGCTTACTAGGCAGAGTGAACACTGAAGCTTTCTTT CASSLLGRVNTEAFF NA TRBJ1-1 TRBV7-9 NA
TGTGCCAGCAGCTTAACTGGACAGGGAAGCGGCAATGAGCAGTTCTTC CASSLTGQGSGNEQFF NA TRBJ2-1 TRBV12-1 NA
TGTGCCAGCAGCCGTCAAGGGACAGATTACTCTGGAAACACCATATATTTT CASSRQGTDYSGNTIYF TRBD1 TRBJ1-3 TRBV7-9 NA
TGTGCCAGCAGTAGACAGGGGGCCCACTACGAGCAGTACTTC CASSRQGAHYEQYF TRBD1 TRBJ2-7 TRBV2 once
TGTGCCAGCAGCCTGTCGGGATCGGGCTACGAGCAGTACTTC CASSLSGSGYEQYF NA TRBJ2-7 TRBV27 NA
TGTGCCACCTCACAGGGCAGCTACAATGAGCAGTTCTTC CATSQGSYNEQFF NA TRBJ2-1 TRBV19 NA
TGTGCCAGCAGTCCCTTTTTAGAGGGGACCCAGTACTTC CASSPFLEGTQYF NA TRBJ2-5 TRBV14 NA
TGTGCCAGTACCCCGGGACAGGGCATCTATGGCTACACCTTC CASTPGQGIYGYTF TRBD1 TRBJ1-2 TRBV19 NA
TGTGCCAGCAGGGTACTCGTGGGGCGGGAGAGTGAGCAGTTCTTC CASRVLVGRESEQFF TRBD2 TRBJ2-1 TRBV7-8 NA
TGTGCCATCAGTGGACTAGCGGGAGGGCCGGGCACAGATACGCAGTATTTT CAISGLAGGPGTDTQYF TRBD2 TRBJ2-3 TRBV10-3 once
TGTGCCACCAGTGATTTGGGGCAGGGCCGAGTCCAAGAGACCCAGTACTTC CATSDLGQGRVQETQYF NA TRBJ2-5 TRBV24-1 NA
TGCAGCGTTACCGGGACTAGCGGGAGGTCGGGGTCCTACAATGAGCAGTTCTTC CSVTGTSGRSGSYNEQFF TRBD2 TRBJ2-1 TRBV29-1 NA
TGTGCCAGCAGTTACGGGGCAGGGCAAGAGACCCAGTACTTC CASSYGAGQETQYF NA TRBJ2-5 TRBV6-5 NA
TGTGCCAGCAGCCCAAACGCGGGGTACGTTGCTAGCACCGGGGAGCTGTTTTTT CASSPNAGYVASTGELFF NA TRBJ2-2 TRBV3-1/TRBV3-2 NA
TGTGCCAGCAGCTTAGTCAGGGGCGCTGAAGCTTTCTTT CASSLVRGAEAFF NA TRBJ1-1 TRBV11-1 NA